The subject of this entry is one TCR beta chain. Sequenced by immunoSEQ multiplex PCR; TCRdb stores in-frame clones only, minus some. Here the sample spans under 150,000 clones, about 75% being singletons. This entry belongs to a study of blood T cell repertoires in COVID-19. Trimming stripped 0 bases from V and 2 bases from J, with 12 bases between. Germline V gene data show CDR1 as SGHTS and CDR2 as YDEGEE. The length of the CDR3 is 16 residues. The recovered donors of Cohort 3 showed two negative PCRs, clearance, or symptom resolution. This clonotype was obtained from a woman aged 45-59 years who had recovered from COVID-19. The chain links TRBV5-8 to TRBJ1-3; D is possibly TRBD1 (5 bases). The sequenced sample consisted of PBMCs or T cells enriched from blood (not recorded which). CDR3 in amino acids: CASSLVVGAAGNTIYF. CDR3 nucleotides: TGTGCCAGCAGCTTGGTCGTTGGGGCTGCTGGAAACACCATATATTTT.